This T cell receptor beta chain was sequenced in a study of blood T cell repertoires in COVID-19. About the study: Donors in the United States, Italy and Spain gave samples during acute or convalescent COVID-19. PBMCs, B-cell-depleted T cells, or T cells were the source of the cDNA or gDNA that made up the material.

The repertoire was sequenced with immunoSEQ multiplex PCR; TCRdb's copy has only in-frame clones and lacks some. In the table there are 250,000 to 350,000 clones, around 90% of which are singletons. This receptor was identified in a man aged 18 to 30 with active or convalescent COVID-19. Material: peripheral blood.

CDR3 nucleotide sequence: TGTGCCAGCAGCCCGGGCGGGCCTGAAGCTTTCTTT. It encodes CASSPGGPEAFF. J is TRBJ1-1 and V is TRBV3-1 (or the pseudogene TRBV3-2); the D is unclear. CDR3 length: 12 amino acids. The V gene's germline CDR1 is LGHDT and CDR2 YNNKEL (reference sequence). V was trimmed by 4 bases and J by 6 bases, leaving 9 bases between them.